One and the same sample provided the 8 T cell receptor beta chains below, sequenced in a study of memory CD4+ T cells and cytomegalovirus serostatus. Sequenced by immunoSEQ multiplex PCR; TCRdb stores in-frame clones only, minus some. The profile shows about 96,000 clones, 80% of them singletons. The sort gate was single viable CD3+CD4+CD8-CD45RO+ cells for memory CD4+ T cells. Sequencing was done on a sample of memory CD4+ T cells from blood. The source of these receptors is an adult in good health and CMV-seropositive.

The rearrangement joins TRBV2 to TRBJ2-7, with D uncertain. Trimming took 4 bases from V and 3 from J, leaving 4 bases between them. The CDR3 is 11 residues long. Looked up from germline, CDR1 is SNHLY and CDR2 is FYNNEI. CDR3 sequence reads: CASSVNYEQYF. The CDR3 nucleotides are TGTGCCAGCAGTGTAAACTACGAGCAGTACTTC.

In its sample, this clone was seen once. The chain uses TRBV7-8 and TRBJ2-1; D perhaps matches TRBD2 (5 bases). The CDR3 consists of 18 residues. V lost 1 base and J lost 1, with 17 bases in between. CDR1 and CDR2 (germline): SGHVS, FQNEAQ. CDR3 bases: TGTGCCAGCAGCTTAGTTATTCTTACTAGACCGTCCTACAATGAGCAGTTCTTC. It specifies CASSLVILTRPSYNEQFF.

The genes are TRBV27 and TRBJ2-6; either TRBD1 or TRBD2 may fit D (5 bases each). The CDR3 runs to 14 residues. Deletions cut 6 bases from V and 4 bases from J, with 10 bases between. CDR1 and CDR2 from the germline V gene are MNHEY and SMNVEV (reference sequence). CDR3 amino acids: CASRWGSGANVLTF. The CDR3 coding sequence is TGTGCCAGCAGATGGGGGAGCGGGGCCAACGTCCTGACTTTC.

J is TRBJ1-5 and V is TRBV18, with 9 bases lining up with TRBD1. V lost 3 bases to trimming and J lost 8 bases; unmatched junction nucleotides: 5. This CDR3 is built from 14 residues. Germline values: CDR1 KGHSH, CDR2 LQKENI. The CDR3 reads CASSPGQGLEPQHF. CDR3 DNA: TGTGCCAGCTCACCGGGACAGGGTTTGGAGCCCCAGCATTTT.

A few counts support this clone. V and J are TRBV12-2 and TRBJ2-7; the table's D gene call, TRBD2, was not cross checked with the DNA. TRBV12-2 is a pseudogene segment. The CDR3 contains 16 residues. CDR3 sequence reads: CASHPSTSGVSYEQYF. CDR3 sequence (DNA): TGTGCAAGTCACCCCTCGACTAGCGGGGTTAGCTACGAGCAGTACTTC.

The chain uses TRBV28 and TRBJ2-7; D might be TRBD1 (7 bases). V shed 7 bases and J shed 4 bases, with 14 bases lying between them. The CDR3 length is 13 residues. CDR1 is MDHEN, CDR2 SYDVKM, per germline. The CDR3 DNA sequence: TGTGCCAGCAATGGAGGGGGCGAATACGAGCAGTACTTC. Translating it yields CASNGGGEYEQYF.

The chain carries TRBV30 and TRBJ2-7; D tentatively fits TRBD1 or TRBD2 (5 bases each). Per germline, CDR1 GTSNPN and CDR2 SVGIG (reference sequence). V was shortened by 2 bases and J by 0 bases, with 11 bases between the two germline ends. The CDR3 length is 14 residues. The CDR3 here is CAWSKGGTSYEQYF. The DNA of the CDR3 is TGTGCCTGGAGTAAGGGTGGGACCTCCTACGAGCAGTACTTC.

V and J are TRBV7-9 and TRBJ1-1; no clear D gene. The CDR3 length is 16 residues. V was shortened by 2 bases and J by 4 bases, with 17 bases between the two germline ends. Looked up from germline, CDR1 is SEHNR and CDR2 is FQNEAQ (reference sequence). CDR3 sequence (DNA): TGTGCCAGCAGCTTAAAGGTGGGCGTGGGAGGCACTGAAGCTTTCTTT. This gives the protein CASSLKVGVGGTEAFF.